This T cell receptor (beta chain) stems from a study of blood T cell repertoires in COVID-19. On the study more broadly: Acute and convalescent COVID-19 specimens originated in the United States, Italy and Spain. The analysed material was cDNA or gDNA that came from T cells, B-cell-depleted T cells, or PBMCs.

In the authors' workflow: Reference gene primer amplification gave estimated nucleated cell counts. Clones were read by immunoSEQ multiplex PCR, and TCRdb kept only the in-frame ones, dropping some. V and J calls and clone size are as listed in that table; D and trimming were resolved from the DNA. The table records around 200,000 clones, 85% to 90% of them present only once. CDR1 SGHRS and CDR2 YFSETQ come from the germline V gene. With 2 bases removed from V and 0 bases from J, the gap between germline ends came to 12 bases. The CDR3 is 17 amino acids. Sequencing used peripheral blood. This clonotype was sampled from an older man with active or convalescent COVID-19. The rearrangement uses TRBV5-1 and TRBJ2-6; D gene ambiguous. The CDR3 nucleotides read TGCGCCAGCAGCTTAACCAGGTCCAACTCTGGGGCCAACGTCCTGACTTTC. Protein: CASSLTRSNSGANVLTF.